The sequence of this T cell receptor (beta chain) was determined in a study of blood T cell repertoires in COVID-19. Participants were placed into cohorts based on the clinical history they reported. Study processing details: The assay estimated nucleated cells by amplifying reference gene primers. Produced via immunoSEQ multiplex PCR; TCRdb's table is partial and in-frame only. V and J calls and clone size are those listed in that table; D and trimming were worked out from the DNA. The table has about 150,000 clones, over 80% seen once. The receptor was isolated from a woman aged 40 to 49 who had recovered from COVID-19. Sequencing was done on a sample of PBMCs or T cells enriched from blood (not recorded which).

The CDR3 DNA follows: TGTGCCAGTAGTATACTTGCAGTTAGCGGTTCACCCCTCCACTTT. Its translation: CASSILAVSGSPLHF. The V gene is TRBV19, the J gene TRBJ1-6; D is uncertain. Trimming shortened V by 2 bases and J by 9 bases, and 14 bases separated the two germline ends. The germline V gene has CDR1 LNHDA and CDR2 SQIVND (reference sequence). This CDR3 contains 15 residues.